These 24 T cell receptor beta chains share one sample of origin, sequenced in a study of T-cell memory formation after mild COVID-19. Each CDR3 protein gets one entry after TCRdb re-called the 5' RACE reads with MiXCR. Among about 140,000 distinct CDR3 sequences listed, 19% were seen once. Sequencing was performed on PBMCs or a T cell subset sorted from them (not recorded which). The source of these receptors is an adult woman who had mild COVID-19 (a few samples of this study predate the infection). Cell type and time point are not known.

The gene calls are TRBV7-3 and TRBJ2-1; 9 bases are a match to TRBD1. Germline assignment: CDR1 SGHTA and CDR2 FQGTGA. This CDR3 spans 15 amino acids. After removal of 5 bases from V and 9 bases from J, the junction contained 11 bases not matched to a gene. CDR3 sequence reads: CASSETGGQPTEQFF. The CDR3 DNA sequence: TGTGCCAGCAGCGAAACAGGGGGCCAACCCACTGAGCAGTTCTTC.

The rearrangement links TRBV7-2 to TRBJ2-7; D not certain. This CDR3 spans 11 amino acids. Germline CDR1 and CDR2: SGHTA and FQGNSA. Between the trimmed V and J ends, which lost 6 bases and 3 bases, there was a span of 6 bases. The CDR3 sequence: CASSLVYEQYF. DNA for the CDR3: TGTGCCAGCAGTCTGGTCTACGAGCAGTACTTC.

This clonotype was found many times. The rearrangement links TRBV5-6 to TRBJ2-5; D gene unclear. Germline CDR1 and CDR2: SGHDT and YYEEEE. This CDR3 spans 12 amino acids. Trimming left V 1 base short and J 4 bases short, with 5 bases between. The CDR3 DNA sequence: TGTGCCAGCAGCTTGTCGGTAGAGACCCAGTACTTC. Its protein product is CASSLSVETQYF.

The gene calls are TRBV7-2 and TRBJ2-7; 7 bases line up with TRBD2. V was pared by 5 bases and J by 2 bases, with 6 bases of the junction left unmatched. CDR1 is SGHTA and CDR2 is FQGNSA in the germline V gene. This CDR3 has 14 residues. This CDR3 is CASSGGVNAYEQYF. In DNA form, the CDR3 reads TGTGCCAGCAGCGGGGGGGTCAATGCCTACGAGCAGTACTTC. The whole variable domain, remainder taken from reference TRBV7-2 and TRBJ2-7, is GAGVSQSPSNKVTEKGKDVELRCDPISGHTALYWYRQSLGQGLEFLIYFQGNSAPDKSGLPSDRFSAERTGGSVSTLTIQRTQQEDSAVYLCASSGGVNAYEQYFGPGTRLTVT.

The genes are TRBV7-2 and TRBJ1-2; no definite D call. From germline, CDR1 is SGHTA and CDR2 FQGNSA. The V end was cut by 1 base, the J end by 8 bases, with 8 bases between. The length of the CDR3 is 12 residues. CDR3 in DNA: TGTGCCAGCAGCTTAGAGGTCGGGGGCTACACCTTC. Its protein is CASSLEVGGYTF.

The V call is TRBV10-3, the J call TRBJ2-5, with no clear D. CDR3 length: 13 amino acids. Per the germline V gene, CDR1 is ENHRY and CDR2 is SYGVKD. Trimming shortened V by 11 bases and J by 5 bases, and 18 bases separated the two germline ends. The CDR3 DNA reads TGTGCCTCTCAATCTCGTTCCGGGGAGACCCAGTACTTC. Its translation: CASQSRSGETQYF.

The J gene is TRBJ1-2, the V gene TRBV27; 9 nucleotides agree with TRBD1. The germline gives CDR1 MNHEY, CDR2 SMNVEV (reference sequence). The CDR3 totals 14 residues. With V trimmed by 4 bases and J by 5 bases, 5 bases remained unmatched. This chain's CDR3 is CASSSRGQGYGYTF. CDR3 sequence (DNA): TGTGCCAGCAGTTCCCGCGGACAGGGGTATGGCTACACCTTC.

The CDR3 bases are TGTGCCAGCAGTCCCATCGGGACAGCGAACACCGGGGAGCTGTTTTTT. This translates into CASSPIGTANTGELFF. This sequence joins TRBV27 and TRBJ2-2; the match to TRBD1 covers 7 bases. The CDR3 sequence is 16 residues long. The J segment lost 0 bases and the V segment lost 5 bases, leaving 6 bases of the junction unmatched. The germline CDR1 and CDR2 sequences are MNHEY and SMNVEV (reference sequence).

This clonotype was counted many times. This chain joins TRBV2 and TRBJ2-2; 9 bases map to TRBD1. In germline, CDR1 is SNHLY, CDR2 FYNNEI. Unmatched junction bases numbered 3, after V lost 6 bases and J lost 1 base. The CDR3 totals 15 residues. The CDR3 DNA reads TGTGCCAGCAGCGGGACAGGGCTGAACACCGGGGAGCTGTTTTTT. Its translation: CASSGTGLNTGELFF.

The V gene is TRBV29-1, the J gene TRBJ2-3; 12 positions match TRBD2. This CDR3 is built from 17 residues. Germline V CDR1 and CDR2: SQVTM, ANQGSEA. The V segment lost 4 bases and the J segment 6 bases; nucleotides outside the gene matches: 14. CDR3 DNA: TGCAGCGTTGGGCAACCGGCGACTAGCGGGAGACGGGATACGCAGTATTTT. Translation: CSVGQPATSGRRDTQYF.

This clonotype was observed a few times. The CDR3 loop reads CASSDVTPPYEQYF. CDR3 in DNA: TGCGCCAGCAGCGATGTTACTCCCCCCTACGAGCAGTACTTC. The chain carries TRBV5-1 and TRBJ2-7, with D uncertain. V shed 4 bases and J shed 2 bases, with 13 bases lying between them. Germline-derived CDR1 and CDR2 are SGHRS and YFSETQ. This CDR3 comprises 14 residues. Variable domain in full (rest from reference TRBV5-1 and TRBJ2-7): KAGVTQTPRYLIKTRGQQVTLSCSPISGHRSVSWYQQTPGQGLQFLFEYFSETQRNKGNFPGRFSGRQFSNSRSEMNVSTLELGDSALYLCASSDVTPPYEQYFGPGTRLTVT.

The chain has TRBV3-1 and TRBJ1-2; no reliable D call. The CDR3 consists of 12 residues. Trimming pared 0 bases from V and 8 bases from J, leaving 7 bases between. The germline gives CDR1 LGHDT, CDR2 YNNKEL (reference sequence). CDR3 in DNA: TGTGCCAGCAGCCAAGAAGCCAGGGGCTACACCTTC. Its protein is CASSQEARGYTF.

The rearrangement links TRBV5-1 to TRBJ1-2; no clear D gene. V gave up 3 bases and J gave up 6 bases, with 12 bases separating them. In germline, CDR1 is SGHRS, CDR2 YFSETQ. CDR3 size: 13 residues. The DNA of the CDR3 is TGCGCCAGCAGCTCCACTGAGCGGGATGGCTACACCTTC. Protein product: CASSSTERDGYTF.

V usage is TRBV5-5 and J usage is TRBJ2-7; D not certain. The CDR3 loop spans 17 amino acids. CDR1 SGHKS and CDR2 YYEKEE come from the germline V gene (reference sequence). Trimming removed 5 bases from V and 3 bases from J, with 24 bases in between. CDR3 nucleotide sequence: TGTGCCAGCAGTTTTCCCAAGGGTCATTCAGGAGTCTACGAGCAGTACTTC. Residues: CASSFPKGHSGVYEQYF.

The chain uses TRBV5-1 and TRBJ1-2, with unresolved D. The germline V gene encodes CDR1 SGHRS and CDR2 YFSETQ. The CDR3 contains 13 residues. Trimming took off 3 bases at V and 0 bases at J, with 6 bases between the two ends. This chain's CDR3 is CASSSGTNYGYTF. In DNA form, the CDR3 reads TGCGCCAGCAGCTCCGGGACTAACTATGGCTACACCTTC.

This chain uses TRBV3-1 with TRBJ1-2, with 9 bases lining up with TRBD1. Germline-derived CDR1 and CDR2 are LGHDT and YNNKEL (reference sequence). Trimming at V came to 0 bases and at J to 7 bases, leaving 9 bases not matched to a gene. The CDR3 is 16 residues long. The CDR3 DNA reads TGTGCCAGCAGCCAAGAGGGGACAGGGCGATCAAGTGGCTACACCTTC. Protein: CASSQEGTGRSSGYTF.

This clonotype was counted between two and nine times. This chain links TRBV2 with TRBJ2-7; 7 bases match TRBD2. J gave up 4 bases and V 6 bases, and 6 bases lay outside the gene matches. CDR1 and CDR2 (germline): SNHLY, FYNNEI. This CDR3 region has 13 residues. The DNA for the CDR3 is TGTGCCAGCAGGGGACTCGGGGGGTACGAGCAGTACTTC. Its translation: CASRGLGGYEQYF.

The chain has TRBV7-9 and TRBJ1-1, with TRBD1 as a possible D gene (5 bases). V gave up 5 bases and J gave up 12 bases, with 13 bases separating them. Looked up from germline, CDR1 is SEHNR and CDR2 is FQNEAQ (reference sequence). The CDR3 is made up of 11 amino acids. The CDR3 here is CASSRGVRSFF. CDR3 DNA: TGTGCCAGCAGCCGGGGCGTACGATCTTTCTTT.

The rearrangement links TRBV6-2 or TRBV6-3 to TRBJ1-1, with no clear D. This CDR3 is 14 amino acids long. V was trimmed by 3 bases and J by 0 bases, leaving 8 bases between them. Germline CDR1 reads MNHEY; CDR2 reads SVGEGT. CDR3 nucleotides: TGTGCCAGCAGTTATCTCCCCATGAACACTGAAGCTTTCTTT. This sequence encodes CASSYLPMNTEAFF.

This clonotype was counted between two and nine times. CDR3 coding DNA: TGCAGTGCTAGGGCCCAGGCAGGCCCTTCCAAAGGCTACACCTTC. This sequence encodes CSARAQAGPSKGYTF. The genes are TRBV20-1 and TRBJ1-2, with D unresolved. The V gene lost 3 bases and the J gene lost 8 bases, with 22 bases spanning the gap. The V gene's germline CDR1 is DFQATT and CDR2 SNEGSKA (reference sequence). The CDR3 covers 15 residues.

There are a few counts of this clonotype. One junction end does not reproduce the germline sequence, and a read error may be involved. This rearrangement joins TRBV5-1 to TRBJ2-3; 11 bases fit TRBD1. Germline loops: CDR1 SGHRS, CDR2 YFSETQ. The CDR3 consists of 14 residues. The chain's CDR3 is CASRLDRGRDTQYF. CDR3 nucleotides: TGCGCCAGCAGATTGGACAGGGGGCGAGATACGCAGTATTTT.

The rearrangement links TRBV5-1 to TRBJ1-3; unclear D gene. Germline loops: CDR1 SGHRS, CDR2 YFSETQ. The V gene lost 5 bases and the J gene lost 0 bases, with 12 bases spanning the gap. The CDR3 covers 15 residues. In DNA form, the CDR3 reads TGCGCCAGCAGTTCACTCCGCGACTCTGGAAACACCATATATTTT. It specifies CASSSLRDSGNTIYF.

This CDR3 is CASSNQGRSGSYNEQFF. The DNA of the CDR3 is TGTGCCAGCAGTAATCAGGGACGGAGCGGCTCCTACAATGAGCAGTTCTTC. V usage is TRBV6-6 and J usage is TRBJ2-1; D possibly uses TRBD1 or TRBD2 (5 bases each). The CDR3 runs to 17 residues. The V and J ends lost 5 bases and 0 bases respectively, with 17 bases between them. Per germline, CDR1 MNHNY and CDR2 SVGAGI (reference sequence).

Here the CDR3 reads CSASEGSYEQYF. The CDR3 nucleotides read TGCAGTGCTAGCGAGGGAAGTTACGAGCAGTACTTC. The gene calls are TRBV20-1 and TRBJ2-7, with a tentative D call TRBD2 (5 bases). With 3 bases removed from V and 4 bases from J, the gap between germline ends came to 10 bases. Germline lookup yields CDR1 DFQATT and CDR2 SNEGSKA (reference sequence). The CDR3 consists of 12 residues.